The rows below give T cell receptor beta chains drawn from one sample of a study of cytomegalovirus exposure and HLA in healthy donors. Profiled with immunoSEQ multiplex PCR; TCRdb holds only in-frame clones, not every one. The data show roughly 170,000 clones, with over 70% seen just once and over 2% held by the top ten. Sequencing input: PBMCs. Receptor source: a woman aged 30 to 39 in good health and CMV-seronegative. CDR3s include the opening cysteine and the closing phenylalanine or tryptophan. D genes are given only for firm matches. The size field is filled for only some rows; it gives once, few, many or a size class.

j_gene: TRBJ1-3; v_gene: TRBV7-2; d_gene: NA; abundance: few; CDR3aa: CASSLAAGQGNTIYF; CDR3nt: TGTGCCAGCAGCTTAGCAGCTGGACAAGGAAACACCATATATTTT
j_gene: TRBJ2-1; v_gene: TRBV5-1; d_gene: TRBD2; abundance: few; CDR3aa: CASSVSGISYNEQFF; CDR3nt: TGCGCCAGCAGCGTTAGCGGGATCTCCTACAATGAGCAGTTCTTC
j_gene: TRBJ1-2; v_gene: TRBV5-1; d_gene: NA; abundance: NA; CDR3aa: CASSLGQAANYGYTF; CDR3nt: TGCGCCAGCAGCTTGGGACAGGCAGCTAACTATGGCTACACCTTC
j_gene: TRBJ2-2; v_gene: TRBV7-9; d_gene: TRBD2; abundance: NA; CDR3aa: CASSLLRGGRSGELFF; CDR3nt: TGTGCCAGCAGCTTACTGCGGGGGGGCCGGTCCGGGGAGCTGTTTTTT
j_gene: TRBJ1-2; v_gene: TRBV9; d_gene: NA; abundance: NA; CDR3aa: CASSSGGWIQGDYGYTF; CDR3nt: TGTGCCAGCAGCTCGGGGGGATGGATTCAAGGAGACTATGGCTACACCTTC
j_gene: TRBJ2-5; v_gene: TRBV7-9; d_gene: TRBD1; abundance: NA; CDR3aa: CSSSPGTGGKETQYF; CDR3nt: TGTTCCAGCAGCCCCGGGACAGGGGGTAAAGAGACCCAGTACTTC
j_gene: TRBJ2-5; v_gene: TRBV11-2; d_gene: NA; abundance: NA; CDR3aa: CASSPDRKETQYF; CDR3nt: TGTGCCAGCAGCCCTGACAGGAAGGAGACCCAGTACTTC
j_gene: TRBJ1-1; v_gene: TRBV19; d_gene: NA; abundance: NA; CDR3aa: CASSTGNTEAFF; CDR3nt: TGTGCCAGTAGTACGGGGAACACTGAAGCTTTCTTT
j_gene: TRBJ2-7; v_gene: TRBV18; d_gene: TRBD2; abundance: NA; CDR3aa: CASSPPRASGDYEQYF; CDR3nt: TGTGCCAGCTCACCACCCAGGGCTAGCGGGGATTACGAGCAGTACTTC
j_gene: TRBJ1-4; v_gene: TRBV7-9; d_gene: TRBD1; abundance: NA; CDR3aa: CASSLLGTGNEKLFF; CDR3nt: TGTGCCAGCAGCTTACTCGGGACAGGGAATGAAAAACTGTTTTTT
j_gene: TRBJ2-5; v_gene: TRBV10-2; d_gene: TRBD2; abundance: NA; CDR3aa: CASTRLAGPPEYF; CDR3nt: TGCGCCAGCACCCGACTAGCGGGGCCCCCGGAGTACTTC
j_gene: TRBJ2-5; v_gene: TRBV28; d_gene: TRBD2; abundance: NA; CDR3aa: CASSSLAGAFRETQYF; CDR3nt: TGTGCCAGCAGTTCTCTAGCGGGGGCGTTCAGGGAGACCCAGTACTTC
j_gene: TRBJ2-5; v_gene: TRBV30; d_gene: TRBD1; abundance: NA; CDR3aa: CAWSTGGARETQYF; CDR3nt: TGTGCCTGGAGTACAGGGGGCGCGAGGGAGACCCAGTACTTC
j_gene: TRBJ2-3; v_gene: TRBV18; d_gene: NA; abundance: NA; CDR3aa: CASSFSTGDGTDTQYF; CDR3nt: TGTGCCAGCTCATTTTCGACGGGAGACGGCACAGATACGCAGTATTTT
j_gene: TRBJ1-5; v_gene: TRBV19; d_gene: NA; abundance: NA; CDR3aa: CASSMRGTNQPQHF; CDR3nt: TGTGCCAGTAGTATGCGCGGTACGAATCAGCCCCAGCATTTT
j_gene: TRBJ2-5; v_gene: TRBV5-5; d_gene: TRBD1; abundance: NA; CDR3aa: CASSYGDREAETQYF; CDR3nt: TGTGCCAGCAGCTATGGGGACAGGGAAGCGGAGACCCAGTACTTC
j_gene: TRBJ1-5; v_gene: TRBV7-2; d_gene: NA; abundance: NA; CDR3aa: CASSLAPWAGRFPPLQPQHF; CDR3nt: TGTGCCAGCAGCCTAGCCCCCTGGGCAGGTCGCTTTCCTCCCCTTCAGCCCCAGCATTTT
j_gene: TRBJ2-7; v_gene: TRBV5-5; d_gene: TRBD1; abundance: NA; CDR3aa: CASSEGTGTEQYF; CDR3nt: TGTGCCAGCAGCGAAGGGACAGGTACCGAGCAGTACTTC
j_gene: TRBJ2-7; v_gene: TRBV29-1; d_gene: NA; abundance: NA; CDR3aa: CSVVGGGASYEQYF; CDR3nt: TGCAGCGTTGTCGGAGGGGGCGCATCATACGAGCAGTACTTC
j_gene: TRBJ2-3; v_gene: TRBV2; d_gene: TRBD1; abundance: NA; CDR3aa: CASRDRSGTDTQYF; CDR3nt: TGTGCCAGCCGGGACAGATCAGGTACAGATACGCAGTATTTT